This TCR beta chain was sequenced for a study of blood T cell repertoires in COVID-19. Sequencing used immunoSEQ multiplex PCR; TCRdb keeps in-frame clones, though not all of them. The repertoire holds hundreds of thousands of clones, with roughly 85% as singletons. The CDR3 has 14 residues. V lost 5 bases to trimming and J lost 2 bases; unmatched junction nucleotides: 2. Germline V gives CDR1 MNHNY, CDR2 SVGAGI (reference sequence). This clonotype was obtained from a woman in her twenties or thirties with active or convalescent COVID-19. The rearrangement joins TRBV6-6 to TRBJ1-2, with 10 positions matching TRBD1. The material sequenced was peripheral blood. CDR3 loop: CASSGTGENYGYTF. In DNA, the CDR3 is TGTGCCAGCAGTGGGACAGGGGAAAACTATGGCTACACCTTC.